Below, 20 T cell receptor beta chains from the same sample are listed, as sequenced in a study of blood T cell repertoires in COVID-19. Assay: immunoSEQ multiplex PCR; the TCRdb copy retains only in-frame clones and omits some. The profile covers 250,000 to 300,000 clones, with around 89% appearing a single time and 12% taken by the ten largest. The sample comprised peripheral blood. Receptors originate from a woman aged 60-75 years with acute or convalescent COVID-19.

The gene calls are TRBV29-1 and TRBJ2-7; D gene ambiguous. V shed 2 bases and J shed 5 bases, with 16 bases lying between them. Germline V gene sequence: CDR1 SQVTM, CDR2 ANQGSEA. The CDR3 runs 14 residues. The CDR3 spells CSVERGPATHEQYF. The CDR3 nucleotides read TGCAGCGTTGAAAGAGGTCCAGCCACGCACGAGCAGTACTTC.

This sequence joins TRBV4-1 and TRBJ1-6, with 7 bases matching TRBD1. Germline values: CDR1 MGHRA, CDR2 YSYEKL. V was pared by 0 bases and J by 0 bases, with 8 bases of the junction left unmatched. The CDR3 runs 19 residues. The CDR3 is CASSQEVTGASSYNSPLHF. DNA for the CDR3: TGCGCCAGCAGCCAAGAGGTCACAGGGGCCAGCTCCTATAATTCACCCCTCCACTTT.

A word on this clone: This CDR3 is also generated by other DNA sequences in the sample. J is TRBJ1-5 and V is TRBV6-5, with 9 bases lining up with TRBD1. V shed 5 bases and J 6 bases; nucleotides not matched to a gene: 5. The CDR3 is 14 residues long. The germline CDR1 and CDR2 sequences are MNHEY and SVGAGI. CDR3 sequence reads: CASSKQGAGQPQHF. In DNA form, the CDR3 reads TGTGCCAGCAGTAAACAGGGGGCAGGTCAGCCCCAGCATTTT.

The chain carries TRBV7-9 and TRBJ2-1; the match to TRBD1 covers 9 bases. The V and J ends lost 5 bases and 0 bases, in that order; junction bases with no gene match: 5. The V gene's germline CDR1 is SEHNR and CDR2 FQNEAQ (reference sequence). This CDR3 has 16 residues. The CDR3 loop is CASSPQGASSYNEQFF. CDR3 nucleotides: TGTGCCAGCAGCCCACAGGGGGCGAGCTCCTACAATGAGCAGTTCTTC. Full variable domain (missing parts from reference TRBV7-9 and TRBJ2-1): DTGVSQNPRHKITKRGQNVTFRCDPISEHNRLYWYRQTLGQGPEFLTYFQNEAQLEKSRLLSDRFSAERPKGSFSTLEIQRTEQGDSAMYLCASSPQGASSYNEQFFGPGTRLTVL.

The chain is built from TRBV18 and TRBJ2-3, with TRBD2 matching over 10 bases. V was pared by 3 bases and J by 2 bases, with 2 bases of the junction left unmatched. The CDR3 has 15 residues. Looked up from germline, CDR1 is KGHSH and CDR2 is LQKENI. In DNA form, the CDR3 reads TGTGCCAGCTCACCCCTAGCGGGGGCCACAGATACGCAGTATTTT. It encodes CASSPLAGATDTQYF.

The chain joins TRBV11-3 to TRBJ2-7; 10 nucleotides match TRBD1. Germline CDR1 and CDR2: SGHNT and YENEEA. Germline trimming cut 6 bases from V and 3 bases from J; bases unmatched to any gene: 2. The CDR3 length is 13 residues. The chain's CDR3 is CASSRTGGYEQYF. The DNA of the CDR3 is TGTGCCAGCAGTCGGACAGGGGGCTACGAGCAGTACTTC.

The DNA of the CDR3 is TGTGCCAGCAGGCCTCCAGGGACATTGGTTACTGAAGCTTTCTTT. Protein product: CASRPPGTLVTEAFF. The rearrangement uses TRBV6-6 and TRBJ1-1; TRBD1 is a possible D gene (6 bases). The germline gives CDR1 MNHNY, CDR2 SVGAGI (reference sequence). This CDR3 is 15 amino acids long. V lost 6 bases to trimming and J lost 5 bases, with 19 bases between them.

This clone was recorded once. The rearrangement uses TRBV5-8 and TRBJ2-7; D possibly corresponds to TRBD1 (6 bases). This CDR3 region has 16 residues. V lost 4 bases, J lost 0 bases, and 17 bases lay in between. The germline CDR1 and CDR2 sequences are SGHTS and YDEGEE. CDR3 sequence: CASSRQTGLTSYEQYF. The DNA of the CDR3 is TGTGCCAGCAGCCGACAGACAGGCCTTACCTCCTACGAGCAGTACTTC.

The J gene is TRBJ1-2, the V gene TRBV4-1; 7 nucleotides match TRBD1. The V and J ends lost 9 bases and 4 bases, in that order; junction bases with no gene match: 14. Germline values: CDR1 MGHRA, CDR2 YSYEKL. The CDR3 has 15 amino acids. The CDR3 sequence: CASMGQLLSGYGYTF. CDR3 in DNA: TGCGCCAGTATGGGACAGCTACTCTCGGGCTATGGCTACACCTTC.

This clone turned up a few times. This chain uses TRBV7-9 with TRBJ1-2, with D tentatively TRBD1 (6 bases). Germline CDR1 SEHNR, CDR2 FQNEAQ (reference sequence). The V and J ends lost 4 bases and 6 bases respectively, with 21 bases between them. The CDR3 consists of 16 residues. CDR3 residues: CASSSQRGGLLDGYTF. In DNA form, the CDR3 reads TGTGCCAGCAGCTCCCAACGGGGGGGGCTCCTAGATGGCTACACCTTC.

This rearrangement joins TRBV3-1 (or the pseudogene TRBV3-2) to TRBJ1-1; D is possibly TRBD1 (6 bases). The CDR3 consists of 14 residues. Looked up from germline, CDR1 is LGHDT and CDR2 is YNNKEL (reference sequence). V gave up 2 bases and J gave up 3 bases, with 10 bases separating them. The CDR3, as DNA: TGTGCCAGCAGCCAAACAGGGTGGGACACTGAAGCTTTCTTT. Protein: CASSQTGWDTEAFF.

The chain carries TRBV11-1 and TRBJ2-1; unclear D gene. V lost 2 bases and J lost 4, with 6 bases in between. CDR1 and CDR2 from the germline V gene are SGHAT and FQDESV (reference sequence). The CDR3 totals 13 residues. This CDR3 reads CASSLYRYNEQFF. CDR3 in DNA: TGTGCCAGCAGCTTATATAGATACAATGAGCAGTTCTTC.

This chain joins TRBV19 and TRBJ1-2; 8 bases map to TRBD1. Germline values: CDR1 LNHDA, CDR2 SQIVND (reference sequence). V lost 4 bases and J lost 2; bases outside the gene matches: 6. CDR3 length: 15 amino acids. DNA for the CDR3: TGTGCCAGTAGTACCGACAGGGGAAGGAACTATGGCTACACCTTC. Residues: CASSTDRGRNYGYTF.

This chain connects TRBV29-1 to TRBJ2-7, with TRBD1 as a possible D gene (6 bases). V was clipped by 2 bases and J by 2 bases, with 13 bases between them. Germline V gives CDR1 SQVTM, CDR2 ANQGSEA. The CDR3 length is 14 residues. The CDR3 is CSVELAGGAYEQYF. CDR3 DNA: TGCAGCGTTGAATTAGCTGGGGGCGCCTACGAGCAGTACTTC.

The V call is TRBV7-7, the J call TRBJ2-5; 11 positions match TRBD1. Trimming cost V 5 bases and J 5 bases; bases outside gene matches: 7. Germline CDR1 SSHAT, CDR2 FNYEAQ (reference sequence). The CDR3 loop spans 15 amino acids. The CDR3 protein is CASSMSGTGGETQYF. In DNA, the CDR3 is TGTGCCAGCAGCATGTCCGGGACAGGGGGGGAGACCCAGTACTTC.

This clone showed up just once. The rearrangement joins TRBV6-5 to TRBJ2-7, with D perhaps matching TRBD2 (6 bases). The CDR3 has 14 residues. Trimming took off 5 bases at V and 7 bases at J, with 18 bases between the two ends. Looked up from germline, CDR1 is MNHEY and CDR2 is SVGAGI. Here the CDR3 DNA reads TGTGCCAGCAGTCGGGGACTGCTAGGGGAAGAGCAGTACTTC. Translating gives CASSRGLLGEEQYF.

This chain joins TRBV6-2 or TRBV6-3 and TRBJ2-7; unclear D gene. CDR1 and CDR2 from the germline V gene are MNHEY and SVGEGT. The V end was cut by 2 bases, the J end by 6 bases, with 8 bases between. This CDR3 is built from 12 residues. CDR3 coding DNA: TGTGCCAGCAGTTACCCCCGTCCCGAGCAGTACTTC. It translates to CASSYPRPEQYF.

This clone was detected once. The rearrangement joins TRBV6-6 to TRBJ1-1; TRBD1 might be the D (6 bases). CDR1 and CDR2 from the germline V gene are MNHNY and SVGAGI (reference sequence). V was trimmed by 5 bases and J by 4 bases, leaving 11 bases between them. The CDR3 spans 13 residues. DNA of the CDR3: TGTGCCAGCAGTAATACAGGGTCCACTGAAGCTTTCTTT. As protein: CASSNTGSTEAFF.

This chain connects TRBV2 to TRBJ2-7, with 9 bases fitting TRBD2. Germline CDR1 SNHLY, CDR2 FYNNEI. Trimming took 6 bases from V and 2 from J; bases not matched to a gene: 8. This CDR3 spans 15 amino acids. This CDR3 reads CASSSLAGYPYEQYF. For the CDR3, the DNA is TGTGCCAGCAGCTCTCTAGCGGGATACCCCTACGAGCAGTACTTC.

This clone was detected once. The chain uses TRBV28 and TRBJ1-6; D possibly corresponds to TRBD1 (5 bases). The CDR3 is made up of 14 amino acids. In germline, CDR1 is MDHEN, CDR2 SYDVKM. V gave up 10 bases and J gave up 7 bases, with 17 bases separating them. CDR3 bases: TGTGCCATCCTAGGGGTCCGGGGGAATTCACCCCTCCACTTT. Its protein product is CAILGVRGNSPLHF.